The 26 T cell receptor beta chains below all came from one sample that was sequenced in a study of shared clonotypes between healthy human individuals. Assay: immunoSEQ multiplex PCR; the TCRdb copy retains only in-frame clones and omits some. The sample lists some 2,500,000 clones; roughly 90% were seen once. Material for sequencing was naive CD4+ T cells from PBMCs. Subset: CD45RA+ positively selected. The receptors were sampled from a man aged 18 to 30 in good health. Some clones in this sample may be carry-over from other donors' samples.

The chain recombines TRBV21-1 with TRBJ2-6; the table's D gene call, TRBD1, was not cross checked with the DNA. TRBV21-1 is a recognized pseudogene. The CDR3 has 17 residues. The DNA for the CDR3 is TGTGCCAGCAGCCGGGACAGGGGGCCTCCTGGGGCCAACGTCCTGACTTTC. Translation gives CASSRDRGPPGANVLTF.

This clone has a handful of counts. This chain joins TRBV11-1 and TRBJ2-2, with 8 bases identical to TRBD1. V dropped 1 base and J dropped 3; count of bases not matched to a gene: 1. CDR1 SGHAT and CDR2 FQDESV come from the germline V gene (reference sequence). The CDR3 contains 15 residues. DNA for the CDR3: TGTGCCAGCAGCTTAGACAGGGGGTACACCGGGGAGCTGTTTTTT. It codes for CASSLDRGYTGELFF. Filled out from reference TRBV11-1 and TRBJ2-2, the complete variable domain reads EAEVAQSPRYKITEKSQAVAFWCDPISGHATLYWYRQILGQGPELLVQFQDESVVDDSQLPKDRFSAERLKGVDSTLKIQPAELGDSAMYLCASSLDRGYTGELFFGEGSRLTVL.

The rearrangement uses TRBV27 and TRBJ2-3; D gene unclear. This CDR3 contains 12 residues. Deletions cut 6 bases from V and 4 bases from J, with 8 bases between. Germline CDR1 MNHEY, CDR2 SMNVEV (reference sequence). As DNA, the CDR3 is TGTGCCAGCAGAAGGGCCCCAGATACGCAGTATTTT. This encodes CASRRAPDTQYF.

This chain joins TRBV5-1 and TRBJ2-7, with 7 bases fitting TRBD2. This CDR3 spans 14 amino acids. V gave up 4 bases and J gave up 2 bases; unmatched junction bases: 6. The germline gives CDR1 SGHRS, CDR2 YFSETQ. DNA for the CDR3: TGCGCCAGCAGCCCCCCTAGCGGCCCCTACGAGCAGTACTTC. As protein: CASSPPSGPYEQYF.

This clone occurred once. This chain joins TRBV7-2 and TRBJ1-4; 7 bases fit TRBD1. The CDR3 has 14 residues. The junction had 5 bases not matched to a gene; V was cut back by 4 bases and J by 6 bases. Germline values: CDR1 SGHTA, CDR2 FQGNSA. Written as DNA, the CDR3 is TGTGCCAGCAGCTCACAGGGGACTTATGAAAAACTGTTTTTT. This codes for CASSSQGTYEKLFF.

The chain's CDR3 is CASRPDSYEQYF. The DNA of the CDR3 is TGTGCCAGCAGACCGGACAGCTACGAGCAGTACTTC. The J gene is TRBJ2-7, the V gene TRBV28; tentative D call: TRBD1 (6 bases). Germline assignment: CDR1 MDHEN and CDR2 SYDVKM. V lost 6 bases and J 3 bases, leaving 9 bases between the germline ends. There are 12 residues in the CDR3. The full variable domain, in which reference TRBV28 and TRBJ2-7 provide the parts outside the CDR3, is DVKVTQSSRYLVKRTGEKVFLECVQDMDHENMFWYRQDPGLGLRLIYFSYDVKMKEKGDIPEGYSVSREKKERFSLILESASTNQTSMYLCASRPDSYEQYFGPGTRLTVT.

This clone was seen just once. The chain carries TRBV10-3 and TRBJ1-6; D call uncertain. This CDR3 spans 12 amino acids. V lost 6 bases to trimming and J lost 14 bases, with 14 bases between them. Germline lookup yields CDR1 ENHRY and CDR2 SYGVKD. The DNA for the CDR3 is TGTGCCATCAGGGACCAAGACTTCGCCCTCCACTTT. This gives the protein CAIRDQDFALHF.

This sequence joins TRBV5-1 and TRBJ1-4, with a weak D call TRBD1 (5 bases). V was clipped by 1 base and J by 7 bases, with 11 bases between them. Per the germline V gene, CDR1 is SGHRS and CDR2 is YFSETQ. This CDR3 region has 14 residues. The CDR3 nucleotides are TGCGCCAGCAGCTTGTTAGACGGGGGTGAAAAACTGTTTTTT. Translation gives CASSLLDGGEKLFF.

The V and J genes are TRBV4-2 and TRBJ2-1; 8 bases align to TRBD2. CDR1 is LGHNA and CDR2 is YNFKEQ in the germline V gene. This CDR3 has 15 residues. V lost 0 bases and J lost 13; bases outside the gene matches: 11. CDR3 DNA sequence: TGTGCCAGCAGCCAAGAGGTTATGGCGGGAGGACACCAGTTCTTC. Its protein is CASSQEVMAGGHQFF.

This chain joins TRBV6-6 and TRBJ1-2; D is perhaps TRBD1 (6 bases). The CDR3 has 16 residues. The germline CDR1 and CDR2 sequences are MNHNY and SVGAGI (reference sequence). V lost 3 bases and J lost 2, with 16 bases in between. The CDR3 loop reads CASSYDSGVKNYGYTF. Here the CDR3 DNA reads TGTGCCAGCAGTTATGACTCAGGGGTAAAAAACTATGGCTACACCTTC.

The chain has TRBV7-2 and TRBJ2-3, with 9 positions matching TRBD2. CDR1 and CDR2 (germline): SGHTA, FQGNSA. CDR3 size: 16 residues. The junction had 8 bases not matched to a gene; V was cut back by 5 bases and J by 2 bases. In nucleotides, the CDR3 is TGTGCCAGCAGCCCAAAGGCGGGAGGGCCCACAGATACGCAGTATTTT. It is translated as CASSPKAGGPTDTQYF.

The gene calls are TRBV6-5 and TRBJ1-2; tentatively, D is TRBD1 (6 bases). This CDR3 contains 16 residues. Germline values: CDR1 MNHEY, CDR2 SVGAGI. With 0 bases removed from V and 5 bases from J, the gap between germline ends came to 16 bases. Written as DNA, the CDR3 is TGTGCCAGCAGTTACTCCTGGACAGCTACTTCATATGGCTACACCTTC. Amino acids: CASSYSWTATSYGYTF.

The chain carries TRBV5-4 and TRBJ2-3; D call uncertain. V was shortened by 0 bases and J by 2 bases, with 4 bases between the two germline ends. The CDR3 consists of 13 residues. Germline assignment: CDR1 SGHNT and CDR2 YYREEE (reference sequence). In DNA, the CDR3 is TGTGCCAGCAGCTTGGGAACCACAGATACGCAGTATTTT. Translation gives CASSLGTTDTQYF. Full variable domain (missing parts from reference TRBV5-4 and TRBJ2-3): ETGVTQSPTHLIKTRGQQVTLRCSSQSGHNTVSWYQQALGQGPQFIFQYYREEENGRGNFPPRFSGLQFPNYSSELNVNALELDDSALYLCASSLGTTDTQYFGPGTRLTVL.

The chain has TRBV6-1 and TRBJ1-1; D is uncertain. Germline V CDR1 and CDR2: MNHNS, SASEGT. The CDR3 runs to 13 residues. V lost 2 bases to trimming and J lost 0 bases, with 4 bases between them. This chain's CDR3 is CASSERMNTEAFF. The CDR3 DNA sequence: TGTGCCAGCAGTGAACGGATGAACACTGAAGCTTTCTTT.

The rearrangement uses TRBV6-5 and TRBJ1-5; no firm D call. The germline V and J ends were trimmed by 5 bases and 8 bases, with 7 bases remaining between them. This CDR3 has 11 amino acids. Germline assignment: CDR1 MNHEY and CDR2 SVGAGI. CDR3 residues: CASSVGEPQHF. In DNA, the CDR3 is TGTGCCAGCAGTGTGGGTGAGCCCCAGCATTTT.

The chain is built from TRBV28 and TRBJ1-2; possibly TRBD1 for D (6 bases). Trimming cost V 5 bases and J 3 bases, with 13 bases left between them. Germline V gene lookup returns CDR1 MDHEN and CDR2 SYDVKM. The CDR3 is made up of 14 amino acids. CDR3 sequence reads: CASSVVGGDYGYTF. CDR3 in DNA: TGTGCCAGCAGTGTGGTAGGGGGGGACTATGGCTACACCTTC.

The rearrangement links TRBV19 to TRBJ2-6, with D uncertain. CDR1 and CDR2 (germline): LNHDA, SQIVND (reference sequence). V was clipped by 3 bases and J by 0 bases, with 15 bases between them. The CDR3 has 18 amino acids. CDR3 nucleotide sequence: TGTGCCAGTAGTATCACGGGCCTCTACCTCTCTGGGGCCAACGTCCTGACTTTC. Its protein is CASSITGLYLSGANVLTF. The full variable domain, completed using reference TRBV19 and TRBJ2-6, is DGGITQSPKYLFRKEGQNVTLSCEQNLNHDAMYWYRQDPGQGLRLIYYSQIVNDFQKGDIAEGYSVSREKKESFPLTVTSAQKNPTAFYLCASSITGLYLSGANVLTFGAGSRLTVL.

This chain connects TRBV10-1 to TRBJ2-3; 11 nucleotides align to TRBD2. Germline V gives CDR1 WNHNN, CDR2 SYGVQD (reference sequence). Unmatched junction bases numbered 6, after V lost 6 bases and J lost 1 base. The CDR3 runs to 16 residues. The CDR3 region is CASSLLAGVGTDTQYF. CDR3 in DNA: TGCGCCAGCAGCCTACTAGCGGGAGTCGGCACAGATACGCAGTATTTT.

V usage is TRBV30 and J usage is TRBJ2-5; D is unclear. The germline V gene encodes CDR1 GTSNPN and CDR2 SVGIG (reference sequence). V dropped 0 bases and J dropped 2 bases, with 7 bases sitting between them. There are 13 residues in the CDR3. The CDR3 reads CAWSVLIQETQYF. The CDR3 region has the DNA TGTGCCTGGAGTGTCCTTATTCAAGAGACCCAGTACTTC.

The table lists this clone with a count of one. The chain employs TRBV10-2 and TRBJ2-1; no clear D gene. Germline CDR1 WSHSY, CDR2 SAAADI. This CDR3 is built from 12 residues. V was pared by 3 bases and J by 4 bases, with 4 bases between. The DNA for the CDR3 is TGCGCCAGCAGTGACCTGTACAATGAGCAGTTCTTC. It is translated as CASSDLYNEQFF.

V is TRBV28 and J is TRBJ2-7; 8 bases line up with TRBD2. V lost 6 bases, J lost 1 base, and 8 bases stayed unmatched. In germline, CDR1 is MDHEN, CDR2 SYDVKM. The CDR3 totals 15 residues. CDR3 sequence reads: CASSSGGIFSYEQYF. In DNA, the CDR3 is TGTGCCAGCAGCTCGGGGGGGATCTTTTCCTACGAGCAGTACTTC.

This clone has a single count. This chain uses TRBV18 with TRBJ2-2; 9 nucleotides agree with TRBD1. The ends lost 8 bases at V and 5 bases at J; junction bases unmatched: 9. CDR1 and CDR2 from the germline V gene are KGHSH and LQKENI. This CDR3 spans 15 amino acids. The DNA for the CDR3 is TGTGCCAGCCGTAGACAGGGGGAAACAACCGGGGAGCTGTTTTTT. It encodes CASRRQGETTGELFF.

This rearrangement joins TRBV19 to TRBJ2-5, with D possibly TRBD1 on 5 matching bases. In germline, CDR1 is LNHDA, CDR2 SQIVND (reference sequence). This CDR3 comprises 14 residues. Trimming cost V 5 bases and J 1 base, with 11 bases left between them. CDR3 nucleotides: TGTGCCAGTAGTTCTACAGGAGTCCAAGAGACCCAGTACTTC. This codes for CASSSTGVQETQYF.

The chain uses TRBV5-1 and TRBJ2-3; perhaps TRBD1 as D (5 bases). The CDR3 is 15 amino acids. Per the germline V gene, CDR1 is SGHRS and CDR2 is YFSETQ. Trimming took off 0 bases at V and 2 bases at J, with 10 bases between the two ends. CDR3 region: CASSLDTGFTDTQYF. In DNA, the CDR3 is TGCGCCAGCAGCTTGGACACAGGTTTCACAGATACGCAGTATTTT.

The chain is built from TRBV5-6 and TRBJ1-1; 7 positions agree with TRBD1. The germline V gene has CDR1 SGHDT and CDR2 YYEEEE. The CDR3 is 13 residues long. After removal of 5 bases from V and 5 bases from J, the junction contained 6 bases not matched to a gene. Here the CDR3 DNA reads TGTGCCAGCAGTAAACAGGGGCGAACTGAAGCTTTCTTT. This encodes CASSKQGRTEAFF.

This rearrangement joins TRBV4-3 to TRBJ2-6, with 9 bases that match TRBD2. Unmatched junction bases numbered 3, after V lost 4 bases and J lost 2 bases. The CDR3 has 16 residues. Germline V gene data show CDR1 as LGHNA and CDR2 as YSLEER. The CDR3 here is CASSPAGGAGANVLTF. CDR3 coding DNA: TGCGCCAGCAGCCCGGCGGGGGGGGCTGGGGCCAACGTCCTGACTTTC.